A single sample is the source of the 21 T cell receptor beta chains below, sequenced in a study of patients and donors after allogeneic stem cell transplantation. TCRdb re-called the RT-PCR reads with MiXCR, one entry per CDR3 protein. The sample has about 410,000 distinct CDR3 sequences, 16% seen once. Sequences were obtained from blood, either unsorted or a sorted T cell fraction (not recorded which). These receptors all stem from a human donor who was either an allogeneic HSCT recipient or a stem cell or donor lymphocyte infusion donor (not recorded which). It is not recorded whose cells these are; they may come from a transplant donor.

This clonotype came up a few times. The CDR3 DNA sequence: TGTGCCAGCAGTTTAGGGGAAAGGACAGGGGCTCACAATGAGCAGTTCTTC. This sequence encodes CASSLGERTGAHNEQFF. This rearrangement joins TRBV12-3 or TRBV12-4 to TRBJ2-1; TRBD1 agrees at 9 bases. The J segment lost 5 bases and the V segment lost 1 base, leaving 9 bases of the junction unmatched. This CDR3 is 17 amino acids long.

In its sample, this clonotype was seen a few times. The J gene is TRBJ1-3, the V gene TRBV29-1, with TRBD1 as a possible D gene (5 bases). V gave up 0 bases and J gave up 3 bases, with 9 bases separating them. This CDR3 spans 14 amino acids. Germline V gives CDR1 SQVTM, CDR2 ANQGSEA. The CDR3 DNA is TGCAGCGTTGAAGATGCAGGGCGTGGAAACACCATATATTTT. Protein: CSVEDAGRGNTIYF.

This rearrangement joins TRBV30 to TRBJ2-3; D is unresolved. The CDR3 length is 11 residues. The V end lost 0 bases, the J end lost 6 bases, and 4 bases lay between the germline ends. The V gene's germline CDR1 is GTSNPN and CDR2 SVGIG (reference sequence). This CDR3 is CAWSVRDTQYF. The CDR3 region has the DNA TGTGCCTGGAGTGTACGTGATACGCAGTATTTT.

This clonotype has just a few counts. J is TRBJ2-7 and V is TRBV14; TRBD2 agrees at 14 bases. CDR1 and CDR2 (germline): SGHDN, FVKESK. V shed 1 base and J 0 bases; nucleotides not matched to a gene: 8. This CDR3 has 19 residues. CDR3 region: CASSQAERGTSGSSYEQYF. CDR3 DNA sequence: TGTGCCAGCAGCCAAGCCGAACGGGGGACTAGCGGGAGCTCCTACGAGCAGTACTTC.

This clonotype has a handful of counts. The gene calls are TRBV9 and TRBJ2-5; 10 bases align to TRBD2. Germline V gene data show CDR1 as SGDLS and CDR2 as YYNGEE. The CDR3 runs 18 residues. V trimming: 3 bases; J trimming: 5 bases; junction bases outside the gene matches: 16. The CDR3 is CASSALPLKREGQETQYF. The CDR3 nucleotides read TGTGCCAGCAGCGCCCTTCCGCTGAAGCGGGAGGGACAGGAGACCCAGTACTTC.

This clonotype has a handful of counts. The chain couples TRBV2 to TRBJ2-7, with 7 bases identical to TRBD2. Germline assignment: CDR1 SNHLY and CDR2 FYNNEI. The CDR3 sequence is 13 residues long. The V segment lost 6 bases and the J segment 8 bases; nucleotides outside the gene matches: 10. The CDR3 sequence: CASRDGLDRKQYF. In DNA, the CDR3 is TGTGCCAGCAGGGACGGACTAGATAGGAAGCAGTACTTC. The full variable domain, completed using reference TRBV2 and TRBJ2-7, is EPEVTQTPSHQVTQMGQEVILRCVPISNHLYFYWYRQILGQKVEFLVSFYNNEISEKSEIFDDQFSVERPDGSNFTLKIRSTKLEDSAMYFCASRDGLDRKQYFGPGTRLTVT.

Of note for this clonotype: Sequence at one end of the junction differs from germline and may be a read error. V is TRBV10-3 and J is TRBJ1-2, with D perhaps matching TRBD1 (6 bases). CDR3 length equals 10 residues. Germline CDR1 and CDR2: ENHRY and SYGVKD. CDR3 in amino acids: CAVRTDRYTF. In DNA, the CDR3 is TGTGCCGTCAGGACAGACCGCTACACCTTC.

This clonotype was observed a handful of times. The V call is TRBV20-1, the J call TRBJ1-5; 10 bases line up with TRBD1. The V and J ends lost 5 bases and 4 bases, in that order; junction bases with no gene match: 5. Germline V gene lookup returns CDR1 DFQATT and CDR2 SNEGSKA (reference sequence). The CDR3 has 14 residues. CDR3 loop: CSAYDRGRNQPQHF. CDR3 sequence (DNA): TGCAGTGCTTATGACAGGGGGCGAAATCAGCCCCAGCATTTT.

The sample holds a few counts of this clonotype. The rearrangement joins TRBV2 to TRBJ2-1, with D perhaps being TRBD1 or TRBD2 (7 bases each). Germline CDR1 SNHLY, CDR2 FYNNEI. Trimming took off 11 bases at V and 10 bases at J, with 15 bases between the two ends. The CDR3 has 11 amino acids. The CDR3 coding sequence is TGTGCCTCAGGGGGGGGAGGCGAGCAGTTCTTC. Translation: CASGGGGEQFF.

This clonotype was found a few times. V gene TRBV12-3 or TRBV12-4 combines with J gene TRBJ2-7, with unresolved D. The length of the CDR3 is 12 residues. The V gene lost 6 bases and the J gene lost 4 bases, with 10 bases spanning the gap. CDR3 sequence (DNA): TGTGCCAGCAGAACGACTGGTTACGAGCAGTACTTC. The encoded protein is CASRTTGYEQYF.

In this sample, this clonotype turned up a few times. The chain couples TRBV7-7 to TRBJ2-3, with unresolved D. Germline-derived CDR1 and CDR2 are SSHAT and FNYEAQ (reference sequence). Trimming stripped 4 bases from V and 4 bases from J, with 9 bases between. The CDR3 extends over 13 amino acids. As DNA, the CDR3 is TGTGCCAGCAGCTCCCCCCAATCAGATACGCAGTATTTT. Translating it yields CASSSPQSDTQYF.

The genes are TRBV7-2 and TRBJ2-5; 7 nucleotides agree with TRBD2. The CDR3 has 15 residues. Germline lookup yields CDR1 SGHTA and CDR2 FQGNSA. The V segment lost 5 bases and the J segment 5 bases; nucleotides outside the gene matches: 11. The CDR3 loop is CASSPSGVVEETQYF. In nucleotides, the CDR3 is TGTGCCAGCAGCCCGAGCGGGGTAGTAGAGGAGACCCAGTACTTC.

This clonotype was recorded a few times. The V gene is TRBV5-1, the J gene TRBJ2-7, with D possibly being TRBD2 (5 bases). Germline-derived CDR1 and CDR2 are SGHRS and YFSETQ. Trimming cost V 6 bases and J 2 bases, with 15 bases left between them. This CDR3 is built from 14 residues. Written as DNA, the CDR3 is TGCGCCAGCAAAGAGCGGTGGGCGACCTACGAGCAGTACTTC. This sequence encodes CASKERWATYEQYF.

The genes are TRBV29-1 and TRBJ2-7; the match to TRBD1 covers 11 bases. Germline trimming cut 8 bases from V and 5 bases from J; bases unmatched to any gene: 11. Germline CDR1 SQVTM, CDR2 ANQGSEA. CDR3 size: 14 residues. The CDR3 sequence is CSIKPGTGGDEQYF. For the CDR3, the DNA is TGCAGCATAAAACCCGGGACAGGGGGTGACGAGCAGTACTTC.

CDR3 residues: CASSPPRLAGGRGDTQYF. The CDR3 DNA follows: TGTGCCAGCAGCCCCCCCCGACTAGCGGGGGGGCGGGGAGATACGCAGTATTTT. This chain connects TRBV11-2 to TRBJ2-3; TRBD2 matches at 14 bases. The CDR3 has 18 residues. Losses at the gene ends were 5 bases for V and 5 bases for J; bases not matched to a gene: 12. Germline V gene sequence: CDR1 SGHAT, CDR2 FQNNGV.

The sample holds a few counts of this clonotype. V usage is TRBV15 and J usage is TRBJ2-1; tentatively, D is TRBD2 (7 bases). The CDR3 has 13 residues. The V end lost 6 bases, the J end lost 9 bases, and 15 bases lay between the germline ends. Looked up from germline, CDR1 is LNHNV and CDR2 is YYDKDF (reference sequence). The CDR3 region is CATRVGGPSEQFF. CDR3 nucleotides: TGTGCCACCAGGGTGGGGGGGCCGAGTGAGCAGTTCTTC.

This clonotype has just a few counts. The rearrangement uses TRBV27 and TRBJ1-5, with D maybe TRBD1 (6 bases). CDR1 is MNHEY and CDR2 is SMNVEV in the germline V gene (reference sequence). This CDR3 comprises 18 residues. With 2 bases removed from V and 2 bases from J, the gap between germline ends came to 19 bases. DNA of the CDR3: TGTGCCAGCAGTTTAAGGAGTCGAGGTAGGGGGGGCAATCAGCCCCAGCATTTT. Its protein product is CASSLRSRGRGGNQPQHF.

This clonotype has at least ten counts. The V gene is TRBV5-1, the J gene TRBJ2-4; D possibly corresponds to TRBD1 (6 bases). CDR3 length equals 15 residues. V lost 3 bases, J lost 1 base, and 11 bases lay in between. Germline V gene lookup returns CDR1 SGHRS and CDR2 YFSETQ. In nucleotides, the CDR3 is TGCGCCAGCAGCTGGGGGCAGGGGGCCAAAAACATTCAGTACTTC. Its protein is CASSWGQGAKNIQYF.

This chain links TRBV12-3 or TRBV12-4 with TRBJ1-5; maybe TRBD1 (6 bases). V lost 1 base to trimming and J lost 2 bases, with 12 bases between them. This CDR3 is built from 16 residues. For the CDR3, the DNA is TGTGCCAGCAGTTTAGGCACAGGGCTGCGCAATCAGCCCCAGCATTTT. It translates to CASSLGTGLRNQPQHF.

The CDR3 reads CATSDPRTGGQETQYF. The CDR3 region has the DNA TGTGCCACCAGTGACCCGAGGACAGGAGGACAAGAGACCCAGTACTTC. This chain joins TRBV24-1 and TRBJ2-5, with 7 bases aligning to TRBD1. The CDR3 length is 16 residues. CDR1 and CDR2 from the germline V gene are KGHDR and SFDVKD. Germline trimming cut 4 bases from V and 2 bases from J; bases unmatched to any gene: 9.

J is TRBJ1-2 and V is TRBV6-5, with TRBD1 matching 9 bases. The CDR3 covers 14 residues. V was pared by 2 bases and J by 7 bases, with 5 bases of the junction left unmatched. The germline CDR1 and CDR2 sequences are MNHEY and SVGAGI. The CDR3 region has the DNA TGTGCCAGCAGTTACCAGGACAGGGGAAGTGGCTACACCTTC. Its translation: CASSYQDRGSGYTF.